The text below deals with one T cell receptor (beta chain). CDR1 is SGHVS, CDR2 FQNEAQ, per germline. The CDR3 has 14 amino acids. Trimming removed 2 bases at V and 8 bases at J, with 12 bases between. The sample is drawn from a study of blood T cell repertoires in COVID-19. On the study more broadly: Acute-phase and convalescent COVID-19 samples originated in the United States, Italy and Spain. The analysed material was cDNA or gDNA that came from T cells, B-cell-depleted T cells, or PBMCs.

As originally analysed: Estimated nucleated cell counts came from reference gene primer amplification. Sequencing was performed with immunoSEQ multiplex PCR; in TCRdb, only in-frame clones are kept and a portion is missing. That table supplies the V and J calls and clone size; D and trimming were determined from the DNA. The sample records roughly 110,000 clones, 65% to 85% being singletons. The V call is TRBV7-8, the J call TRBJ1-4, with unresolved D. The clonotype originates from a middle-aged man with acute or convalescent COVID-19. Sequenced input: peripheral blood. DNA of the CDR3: TGTGCCAGCAGCTTAAACGCGCGGCGGGAAAAACTGTTTTTT. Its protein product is CASSLNARREKLFF.